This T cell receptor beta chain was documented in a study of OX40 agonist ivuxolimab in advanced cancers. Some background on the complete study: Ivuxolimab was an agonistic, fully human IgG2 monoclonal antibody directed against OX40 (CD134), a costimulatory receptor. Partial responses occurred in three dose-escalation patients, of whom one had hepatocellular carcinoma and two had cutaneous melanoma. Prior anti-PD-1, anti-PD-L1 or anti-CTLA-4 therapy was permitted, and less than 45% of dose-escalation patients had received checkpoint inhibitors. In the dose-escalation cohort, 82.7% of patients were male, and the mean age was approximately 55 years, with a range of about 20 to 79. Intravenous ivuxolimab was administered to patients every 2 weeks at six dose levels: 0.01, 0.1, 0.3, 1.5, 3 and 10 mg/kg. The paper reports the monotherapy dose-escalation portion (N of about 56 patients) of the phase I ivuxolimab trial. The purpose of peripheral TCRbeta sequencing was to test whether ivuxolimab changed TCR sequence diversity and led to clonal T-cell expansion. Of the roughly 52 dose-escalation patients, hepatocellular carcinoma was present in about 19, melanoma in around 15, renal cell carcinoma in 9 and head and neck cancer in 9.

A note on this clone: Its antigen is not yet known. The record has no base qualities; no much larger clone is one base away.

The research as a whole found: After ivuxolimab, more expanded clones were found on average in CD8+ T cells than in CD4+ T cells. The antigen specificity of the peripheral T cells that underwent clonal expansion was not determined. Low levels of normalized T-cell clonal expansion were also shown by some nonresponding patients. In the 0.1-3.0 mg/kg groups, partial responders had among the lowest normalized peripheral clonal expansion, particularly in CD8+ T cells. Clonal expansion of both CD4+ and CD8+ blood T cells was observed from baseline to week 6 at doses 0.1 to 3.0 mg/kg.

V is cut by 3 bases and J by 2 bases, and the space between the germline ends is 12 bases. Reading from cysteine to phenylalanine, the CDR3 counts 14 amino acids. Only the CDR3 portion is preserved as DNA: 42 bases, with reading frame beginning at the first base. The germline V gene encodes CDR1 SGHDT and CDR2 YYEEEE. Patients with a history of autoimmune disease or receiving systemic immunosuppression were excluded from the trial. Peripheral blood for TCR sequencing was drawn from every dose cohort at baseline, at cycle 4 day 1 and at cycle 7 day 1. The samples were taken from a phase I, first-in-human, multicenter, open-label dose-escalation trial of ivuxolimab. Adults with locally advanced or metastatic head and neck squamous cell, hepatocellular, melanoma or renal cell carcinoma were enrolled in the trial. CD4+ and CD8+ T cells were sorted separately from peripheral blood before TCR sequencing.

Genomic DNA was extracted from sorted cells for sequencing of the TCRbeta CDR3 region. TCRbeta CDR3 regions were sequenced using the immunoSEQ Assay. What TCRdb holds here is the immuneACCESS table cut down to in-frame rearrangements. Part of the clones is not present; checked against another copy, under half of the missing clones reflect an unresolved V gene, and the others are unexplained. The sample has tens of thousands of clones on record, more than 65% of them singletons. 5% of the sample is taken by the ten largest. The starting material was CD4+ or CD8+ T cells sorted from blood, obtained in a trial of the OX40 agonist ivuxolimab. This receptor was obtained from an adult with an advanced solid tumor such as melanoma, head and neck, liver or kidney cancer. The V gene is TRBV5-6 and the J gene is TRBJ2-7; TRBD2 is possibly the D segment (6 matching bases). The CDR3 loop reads CASSSGLLPYEQYF. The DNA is TGTGCCAGCAGCTCGGGACTTCTCCCCTACGAGCAGTACTTC.